This is a list of T cell receptor beta chains from one sample in a study of blood T cells in healthy people across ages. One entry per CDR3 protein, called by TCRdb with MiXCR from the 5' RACE reads. Of 550,000 to 650,000 distinct CDR3 sequences listed, about 28% were seen once; the top ten hold around a sixth. The material sequenced was blood. The receptors here all came from a woman aged 80 or older in good health. Both conserved end residues are part of each CDR3. D genes are given only for firm matches. Size values are once, few and many counts, or a class for expanded clones, and some rows have none.

d_call	v_call	j_call	clone_size	cdr3_nt	cdr3_aa
.	TRBV7-9	TRBJ1-1	.	TGTGCCAGCAGGCCGGGGGCCGGAATGAACACTGAAGCTTTCTTT	CASRPGAGMNTEAFF
.	TRBV7-9	TRBJ2-5	many	TGTGCCAGCAGCTTAGCGACTCAAGAGACCCAGTACTTC	CASSLATQETQYF
TRBD2	TRBV7-9	TRBJ2-1	few	TGTGCCAGCAGCGCAAGCGGGGGGGCCCTCAATGAGCAGTTCTTC	CASSASGGALNEQFF
TRBD2	TRBV10-3	TRBJ2-1	many	TGTGCCATCAGCAACCCCCGGATGGGGGGGGGACCTAATGAGCAGTTCTTC	CAISNPRMGGGPNEQFF
TRBD2	TRBV7-8	TRBJ2-7	.	TGTGCCAGCAGCCCCGAGGGTTGGGGACTAGGGTACGAGCAGTACTTC	CASSPEGWGLGYEQYF
.	TRBV5-8	TRBJ2-3	.	TGTGCCAGCAGCAACCTCCTGGGACACACCAGCACAGATACGCAGTATTTT	CASSNLLGHTSTDTQYF
.	TRBV7-9	TRBJ2-7	few	TGTGCCAGCAGCCTCGACAGTTCCTACGTGCAGTACTTC	CASSLDSSYVQYF
.	TRBV3-1	TRBJ2-1	many	TGTGCCAGCAGCCAAGTAGCGGTGTCCTACAATGAGCAGTTCTTC	CASSQVAVSYNEQFF
.	TRBV14	TRBJ1-2	.	TGTGCCAGCAGCCGGGACCGAAGAGACTACACCTTC	CASSRDRRDYTF
TRBD2	TRBV6-1	TRBJ2-1	.	TGTGCCAGCAGTGGACTAGCGGGAGAGGCCAATGAGCAGTTCTTC	CASSGLAGEANEQFF
TRBD2	TRBV6-5	TRBJ2-3	many	TGTGCCAGCAGCTACCTGCTGGCTAGCGGGGGTAACACAGATACGCAGTATTTT	CASSYLLASGGNTDTQYF
.	TRBV5-5	TRBJ2-7	once	TGTGCCAGCAGCTTGCGGCTCAGTAACTACGAGCAGTACTTC	CASSLRLSNYEQYF
.	TRBV10-3	TRBJ1-5	many	TGTGCCATCAGTGAGTCGGGACACCCCAATCAGCCCCAGCATTTT	CAISESGHPNQPQHF
.	TRBV20-1	TRBJ1-5	.	TGCAGTGCTAGAGAGACAGGTCATAGCAATCAGCCCCAGCATTTT	CSARETGHSNQPQHF
TRBD1	TRBV5-1	TRBJ2-4	many	TGCGCCAGCAGCCGTCGGACAGGGGAGAACATTCAGTACTTC	CASSRRTGENIQYF
.	TRBV2	TRBJ1-2	few	TGTGCCAGCAGAGACGGAGATCACTATGGCTACACCTTC	CASRDGDHYGYTF
TRBD2	TRBV6-6	TRBJ2-3	.	TGTGCCGGCGGCACGGGGGGGCCCAGAGCAGATACGCAGTATTTT	CAGGTGGPRADTQYF
.	TRBV20-1	TRBJ2-7	many	TGCAGTGCTAGTCGAGGTCCAGGATCCTACGAGCAGTACTTC	CSASRGPGSYEQYF
TRBD2	TRBV20-1	TRBJ2-5	.	TGCAGTGCCGCCCACGGGGGGGCCTCCTATGAGCAGTACTTC	CSAAHGGASYEQYF
TRBD1	TRBV7-2	TRBJ1-1	few	TGTGCCAGCAGCTTAGTAGGACAGGGAAACACTGAAGCTTTCTTT	CASSLVGQGNTEAFF
.	TRBV27	TRBJ2-7	many	TGTGCCAGCAGTTTCCAGGGCAATCGGAACTACGAGCAGTACTTC	CASSFQGNRNYEQYF
TRBD1	TRBV6-1	TRBJ1-5	.	TGTGCCGGCAGCTCGCCCCCCGTGACAGGGAGCAATCAGCCCCAGCATTTT	CAGSSPPVTGSNQPQHF
.	TRBV18	TRBJ2-7	many	TGTGCCAGCTCACGAGTCTTGGGGGACGAGCAGTACTTC	CASSRVLGDEQYF
.	TRBV29-1	TRBJ2-3	many	TGCAGCGTTGTCGGCATATTCACAGATACGCAGTATTTT	CSVVGIFTDTQYF
.	TRBV6-2/TRBV6-3	TRBJ1-2	many	TGTGCCAGCAGTACGGGATATGGCTACACCTTC	CASSTGYGYTF